The source of this T cell receptor (beta chain) is a study of blood T cells in healthy people across ages. For the second PCR, which ran for about 6 to 11 cycles, a sample-barcoded 5' primer and a J-beta primer mix were used. A tag from a template-switch adaptor with 12 random nucleotides marked each cDNA molecule. TCRdb recomputed calls from the 5' RACE reads with MiXCR, one row per CDR3 protein. This sample yields about 1.7 million distinct CDR3 sequences, of which 28% are seen a single time; roughly 8.2% belongs to the top ten. Overall study findings and caveats: Diversity was higher, and naive CD4+ cells more numerous, in long-lived donors than in aged donors. Diversity was estimated from one million T cells, and these estimates were considered underestimates.

Regarding this clonotype: Its antigen remains unknown.

The sequenced sample consisted of blood. The origin of this receptor is a woman between 25 and 40 years old in good health.

CDR3 in DNA: TGCAGCGTGAAATGGACAGAAGAGACCCAGTACTTC. Encoded protein: CSVKWTEETQYF. J is TRBJ2-5 and V is TRBV29-1; TRBD1 is a possible D gene (6 bases). The germline gives CDR1 SQVTM, CDR2 ANQGSEA. The ends were cut back, 6 bases at V and 3 bases at J, with 11 bases in the middle. CDR3 size: 12 residues.